These T cell receptor beta chains were read from a single sample in a study of Graves' ophthalmopathy and Graves' hyperthyroidism. TCRdb re-called the multiplex PCR reads through MiXCR, storing one row per CDR3 protein. The sample has nearly 400,000 distinct CDR3 sequences; about 18% are singletons. The material sequenced was peripheral blood. All receptors come from a woman younger than 35 with Graves' ophthalmopathy. The CDR3 runs from the conserved cysteine through the conserved F or W. The D gene is left open where the match is weak. The size of a clone is reported for some rows only, either as once, few or many, or as a class for expanded clones.

cdr3_nt: TGTGCCAGCAGTTTAGCTACGGGACAGGGGGTGTCCCAGTACTTC
cdr3_aa: CASSLATGQGVSQYF
j_call: TRBJ2-5
v_call: TRBV12-3/TRBV12-4
clone_size: NA
d_call: TRBD1

cdr3_nt: TGCAGCGTTTCTAGCGGGGGGTCGTCCTACGAGCAGTACTTC
cdr3_aa: CSVSSGGSSYEQYF
j_call: TRBJ2-7
v_call: TRBV29-1
clone_size: many
d_call: TRBD2

cdr3_nt: TGTGCCAGTTCGACGCGCCTCCGAAACTATGGCTACACCTTC
cdr3_aa: CASSTRLRNYGYTF
j_call: TRBJ1-2
v_call: TRBV28
clone_size: many
d_call: NA

cdr3_nt: TGTGCCAGTAGGCGAAACAGGGGAAGCAATCAGCCCCAGCATTTT
cdr3_aa: CASRRNRGSNQPQHF
j_call: TRBJ1-5
v_call: TRBV19
clone_size: many
d_call: TRBD1

cdr3_nt: TGTGCCAGCAGCACACGAAACACGGACACTCTCTATGGCTACACCTTC
cdr3_aa: CASSTRNTDTLYGYTF
j_call: TRBJ1-2
v_call: TRBV6-1
clone_size: NA
d_call: NA

cdr3_nt: TGTGCCTGGAGTGGAGCTAGTCAGCCCCAGCATTTT
cdr3_aa: CAWSGASQPQHF
j_call: TRBJ1-5
v_call: TRBV30
clone_size: many
d_call: NA

cdr3_nt: TGTGCCAGCAGTTCCCGGGACAGGTACTATTATCAGCCCCAGCATTTT
cdr3_aa: CASSSRDRYYYQPQHF
j_call: TRBJ1-5
v_call: TRBV28
clone_size: few
d_call: TRBD1

cdr3_nt: TGTGCCAGCAGCCGTGAACTGGGAACCTACGAGCAGTACTTC
cdr3_aa: CASSRELGTYEQYF
j_call: TRBJ2-7
v_call: TRBV11-2
clone_size: many
d_call: NA

cdr3_nt: TGTGCCAGCAGTTTAAGGGGAGGGCAAGAGACCCAGTACTTC
cdr3_aa: CASSLRGGQETQYF
j_call: TRBJ2-5
v_call: TRBV12-3/TRBV12-4
clone_size: many
d_call: TRBD2

cdr3_nt: TGCAGTGCTAGCAGGGGTCTGGGTCAAGAGACCCAGTACTTC
cdr3_aa: CSASRGLGQETQYF
j_call: TRBJ2-5
v_call: TRBV20-1
clone_size: NA
d_call: NA

cdr3_nt: TGTGCCAGCAGTCAAATTTCGCCGGGACAGGGGACCTCTGGGGCCAACATCCTGACTTTC
cdr3_aa: CASSQISPGQGTSGANILTF
j_call: TRBJ2-6
v_call: TRBV25-1
clone_size: many
d_call: TRBD1

cdr3_nt: TGTGCCACCAGAGAAGCGGGGGTCGGGAGCTCCTACGAGCAGTACTTC
cdr3_aa: CATREAGVGSSYEQYF
j_call: TRBJ2-7
v_call: TRBV28
clone_size: many
d_call: TRBD2

cdr3_nt: TGTGCCAGCAGCCCCCCCCGGACAGATTATCAGCCCCAGCATTTT
cdr3_aa: CASSPPRTDYQPQHF
j_call: TRBJ1-5
v_call: TRBV28
clone_size: many
d_call: NA

cdr3_nt: TGCGCCAGCAGCCAAGATATCGGGCCCAGTGATCCAAGGTACGAGCAGTACTTC
cdr3_aa: CASSQDIGPSDPRYEQYF
j_call: TRBJ2-7
v_call: TRBV4-3
clone_size: many
d_call: NA

cdr3_nt: TGTGCCAGCAGTTTAGCCCGGAACCACGAGCAGTACTTC
cdr3_aa: CASSLARNHEQYF
j_call: TRBJ2-7
v_call: TRBV27
clone_size: many
d_call: NA

cdr3_nt: TGTGCCAGCAGTCCCCCGGGCCCCGGATACGAGCAGTACTTC
cdr3_aa: CASSPPGPGYEQYF
j_call: TRBJ2-7
v_call: TRBV7-2
clone_size: NA
d_call: NA

cdr3_nt: TGTCCCACTCCCCGACAGGTTATGAACACTGAAGCTTTCTTT
cdr3_aa: CPTPRQVMNTEAFF
j_call: TRBJ1-1
v_call: TRBV27
clone_size: many
d_call: NA

cdr3_nt: TGTGCCATCCGGACAGGGGACATGAACACCGGGGAGCTGTTTTTT
cdr3_aa: CAIRTGDMNTGELFF
j_call: TRBJ2-2
v_call: TRBV6-2/TRBV6-3
clone_size: many
d_call: TRBD1

cdr3_nt: TGTGCCATCAGCGGCTCGGCGCCCATCCCCATGAACACTGAAGCTTTCTTT
cdr3_aa: CAISGSAPIPMNTEAFF
j_call: TRBJ1-1
v_call: TRBV28
clone_size: NA
d_call: NA

cdr3_nt: TGTGCCAGCAGCTTAGATAGGGATTGGCACACTGAAGCTTTCTTT
cdr3_aa: CASSLDRDWHTEAFF
j_call: TRBJ1-1
v_call: TRBV11-2
clone_size: many
d_call: NA

cdr3_nt: TGTGCTAGCAGCTCAGACACGGGCTACGAGCAGTACTTC
cdr3_aa: CASSSDTGYEQYF
j_call: TRBJ2-7
v_call: TRBV7-7
clone_size: many
d_call: NA

cdr3_nt: TGTGCCACCAGCAGAGCAGGCAGGGGGACTAGCGGAGCGGCCTACGAGCAGTACTTC
cdr3_aa: CATSRAGRGTSGAAYEQYF
j_call: TRBJ2-7
v_call: TRBV15
clone_size: few
d_call: TRBD2

cdr3_nt: TGTGCCAGCAGCTCCCATGGGGTCGGCAATTCACCCCTCCACTTT
cdr3_aa: CASSSHGVGNSPLHF
j_call: TRBJ1-6
v_call: TRBV7-3
clone_size: NA
d_call: NA

cdr3_nt: TGTGCCAGCAGTCCGACGTGGGGGAGCTCCTATAATTCACCCCTCCACTTT
cdr3_aa: CASSPTWGSSYNSPLHF
j_call: TRBJ1-6
v_call: TRBV28
clone_size: many
d_call: NA

cdr3_nt: TGTGCCAGCAGTTTTTCGGTTGCGCGGGCCCCCTACGAGCAGTACTTC
cdr3_aa: CASSFSVARAPYEQYF
j_call: TRBJ2-7
v_call: TRBV13
clone_size: many
d_call: NA

cdr3_nt: TGTGCCAGCAGTGATACGCGAGGACGGAATTGGTGGAATCAGCCCCAGCATTTT
cdr3_aa: CASSDTRGRNWWNQPQHF
j_call: TRBJ1-5
v_call: TRBV6-1
clone_size: many
d_call: NA

cdr3_nt: TGTGCCAGCAGCCCCGGGACAGCCAGCTCCTACGAGCAGTACTTC
cdr3_aa: CASSPGTASSYEQYF
j_call: TRBJ2-7
v_call: TRBV14
clone_size: many
d_call: TRBD1